The text below deals with one T cell receptor (beta chain). As yet, its antigen is unknown. Repertoires were generated with immunoSEQ multiplex PCR, while TCRdb's copy carries only in-frame clones and drops some. Of about 28,000 clones listed, roughly nine tenths are singletons. This specimen comes from a study of a mutant IDH1 vaccine in newly diagnosed glioma. Study background: The start of vaccination came 4-6 weeks after radiotherapy alone, or with temozolomide cycles. Sex among treated patients split about 62% male, about 38% female; mean age was roughly 40 years.

Described time point: week 5, during vaccination. The study gave 300 ug of mutant IDH1 20-mer peptide per vaccine dose, with topical imiquimod. The study's findings and limits: Pseudoprogression seemed unlinked to shifts in top peripheral T cell clonotypes.

The sequencing here drew on peripheral blood mononuclear cells (PBMCs), taken from a glioma patient whose treatment included an IDH1 peptide vaccine. The clonotype originates from a woman aged 40 to 49 with glioma. Some clones in this sample may be carry-over from other donors' samples.

CDR3 in amino acids: CASRPQGSYEQYF. The CDR3 DNA is TGTGCCAGTCGCCCACAGGGATCCTACGAGCAGTACTTC. This chain links TRBV19 with TRBJ2-7, with a weak D call TRBD1 (6 bases). V was pared by 8 bases and J by 1 base, with 12 bases between. Germline lookup yields CDR1 LNHDA and CDR2 SQIVND (reference sequence). The CDR3 consists of 13 residues.